Listed below are T cell receptor beta chains from one sample, sequenced in a study of T cell repertoires in cytomegalovirus infection. TCRdb used MiXCR to reprocess the reads, holding one entry per CDR3 protein. Of 900,000 to 950,000 distinct CDR3 sequences listed, around 30% are singletons. The antigens for these receptors are not known. The starting material was cultured CD8+ T cells from PBMCs, obtained from culture after CMV antigen stimulation. Receptors originate from a human donor in good health (CMV status not recorded). Some clones in this sample may be carry-over from other donors' samples. CDR3s include the opening cysteine and the closing phenylalanine or tryptophan. The D gene is left open where the match is weak. A clone size is listed for some rows: how often the clone was seen (once, few, many), or a class if it is expanded.

len: 15; v_gene: TRBV28; j_gene: TRBJ1-5; d_gene: -; abundance: -; CDR3aa: CASSTTSRGGQPQHF; CDR3nt: TGTGCCAGCAGTACAACGAGCAGGGGAGGCCAGCCCCAGCATTTT
len: 13; v_gene: TRBV10-3; j_gene: TRBJ2-2; d_gene: -; abundance: -; CDR3aa: CAIRNDGEGELFF; CDR3nt: TGTGCCATCCGAAACGATGGGGAGGGGGAGCTGTTTTTT
len: 18; v_gene: TRBV14; j_gene: TRBJ1-6; d_gene: -; abundance: few; CDR3aa: CASSQNPWTAPYNSPLHF; CDR3nt: TGTGCCAGCAGCCAAAACCCATGGACAGCACCCTATAATTCACCCCTCCACTTT
len: 11; v_gene: TRBV7-9; j_gene: TRBJ2-1; d_gene: TRBD2; abundance: -; CDR3aa: CASSLEGLAHF; CDR3nt: TGTGCCAGCAGCTTAGAGGGACTAGCCCACTTC
len: 15; v_gene: TRBV12-3/TRBV12-4; j_gene: TRBJ2-3; d_gene: TRBD1; abundance: many; CDR3aa: CASSLRDSSTDTQYF; CDR3nt: TGTGCCAGCAGTTTAAGGGACAGTAGCACAGATACGCAGTATTTT
len: 12; v_gene: TRBV6-2/TRBV6-3; j_gene: TRBJ2-1; d_gene: -; abundance: many; CDR3aa: CASSHSGNEQFF; CDR3nt: TGTGCCAGCAGTCATAGCGGTAATGAGCAGTTCTTC
len: 15; v_gene: TRBV11-1; j_gene: TRBJ2-7; d_gene: TRBD1; abundance: -; CDR3aa: CASSLGAGGRWEQYF; CDR3nt: TGTGCCAGCAGCTTAGGGGCAGGGGGCCGTTGGGAGCAGTACTTC
len: 14; v_gene: TRBV6-1; j_gene: TRBJ2-5; d_gene: -; abundance: -; CDR3aa: CASRPRLVQETQYF; CDR3nt: TGTGCCAGCAGACCCAGACTAGTTCAAGAGACCCAGTACTTC
len: 15; v_gene: TRBV27; j_gene: TRBJ1-1; d_gene: -; abundance: -; CDR3aa: CASSLGTRGATEAFF; CDR3nt: TGTGCCAGCAGTTTGGGGACCAGGGGTGCCACTGAAGCTTTCTTT
len: 15; v_gene: TRBV7-9; j_gene: TRBJ2-3; d_gene: -; abundance: -; CDR3aa: CASSSGQTLWGTQYF; CDR3nt: TGTGCCAGCAGCTCCGGACAGACCCTTTGGGGTACGCAGTATTTT
len: 19; v_gene: TRBV4-1; j_gene: TRBJ1-2; d_gene: -; abundance: few; CDR3aa: CASSPSRRGLGPSGYGYTF; CDR3nt: TGCGCCAGCAGCCCGTCCCGCAGGGGACTGGGACCGTCTGGCTATGGCTACACCTTC
len: 14; v_gene: TRBV6-2/TRBV6-3; j_gene: TRBJ1-4; d_gene: -; abundance: -; CDR3aa: CASSSAGTLEKLFF; CDR3nt: TGTGCCAGCAGTTCCGCCGGGACTTTGGAAAAACTGTTTTTT
len: 15; v_gene: TRBV4-1; j_gene: TRBJ2-1; d_gene: -; abundance: -; CDR3aa: CASSQNWPRGNEQFF; CDR3nt: TGCGCCAGCAGCCAAAATTGGCCCCGGGGAAATGAGCAGTTCTTC
len: 14; v_gene: TRBV7-9; j_gene: TRBJ2-2; d_gene: -; abundance: once; CDR3aa: CASSETGLVGELFF; CDR3nt: TGTGCCAGCAGCGAGACAGGATTAGTCGGGGAGCTGTTTTTT
len: 14; v_gene: TRBV4-1; j_gene: TRBJ2-1; d_gene: TRBD2; abundance: -; CDR3aa: CASSLERDYNEQFF; CDR3nt: TGCGCCAGCAGCCTCGAGCGGGACTACAATGAGCAGTTCTTC
len: 21; v_gene: TRBV14; j_gene: TRBJ2-1; d_gene: TRBD2; abundance: few; CDR3aa: CASSPLLGTSGGAGLYNEQFF; CDR3nt: TGTGCCAGCAGCCCTCTCCTGGGGACTAGCGGGGGGGCCGGTCTATACAATGAGCAGTTCTTC
len: 17; v_gene: TRBV7-6; j_gene: TRBJ2-2; d_gene: TRBD1; abundance: many; CDR3aa: CASSAGTGTRGTGELFF; CDR3nt: TGTGCCAGCAGCGCGGGGACAGGGACAAGAGGCACCGGGGAGCTGTTTTTT
len: 13; v_gene: TRBV12-3/TRBV12-4; j_gene: TRBJ2-7; d_gene: -; abundance: few; CDR3aa: CASSFAGLSEQYF; CDR3nt: TGTGCCAGCAGTTTCGCAGGGCTAAGCGAGCAGTACTTC
len: 15; v_gene: TRBV6-5; j_gene: TRBJ2-1; d_gene: TRBD2; abundance: -; CDR3aa: CANSPLAGGYNEQFF; CDR3nt: TGTGCCAACAGTCCCCTAGCGGGGGGGTACAATGAGCAGTTCTTC
len: 15; v_gene: TRBV4-2; j_gene: TRBJ1-4; d_gene: -; abundance: -; CDR3aa: CASSQEEANNEKLFF; CDR3nt: TGTGCCAGCAGCCAAGAGGAGGCTAATAATGAAAAACTGTTTTTT
len: 13; v_gene: TRBV5-6; j_gene: TRBJ2-1; d_gene: -; abundance: -; CDR3aa: CASRFQGGNEQFF; CDR3nt: TGTGCCAGCCGGTTCCAAGGGGGCAATGAGCAGTTCTTC
len: 10; v_gene: TRBV2; j_gene: TRBJ2-5; d_gene: -; abundance: -; CDR3aa: CASSGGAQYF; CDR3nt: TGTGCCAGCAGTGGAGGGGCCCAGTACTTC
len: 15; v_gene: TRBV7-4; j_gene: TRBJ1-2; d_gene: TRBD1; abundance: -; CDR3aa: CASSYWDSTLNGYTF; CDR3nt: TGTGCCAGCAGCTACTGGGACAGCACCCTCAATGGCTACACCTTC
len: 16; v_gene: TRBV12-3/TRBV12-4; j_gene: TRBJ1-6; d_gene: -; abundance: many; CDR3aa: CASSYAPEGNNSPLHF; CDR3nt: TGTGCCAGCAGTTATGCGCCGGAAGGGAATAATTCACCCCTCCACTTT
len: 20; v_gene: TRBV20-1; j_gene: TRBJ2-5; d_gene: TRBD2; abundance: -; CDR3aa: CSARDESGTSGGAAQETQYF; CDR3nt: TGCAGTGCTAGAGATGAGTCGGGGACTAGCGGGGGGGCGGCCCAAGAGACCCAGTACTTC
len: 14; v_gene: TRBV7-8; j_gene: TRBJ2-7; d_gene: TRBD2; abundance: many; CDR3aa: CASRFSGGAYEQYF; CDR3nt: TGTGCCAGCAGATTTAGCGGGGGGGCCTACGAGCAGTACTTC
len: 16; v_gene: TRBV28; j_gene: TRBJ1-1; d_gene: -; abundance: -; CDR3aa: CASSLGERGFGTEAFF; CDR3nt: TGTGCCAGCAGTTTAGGGGAAAGGGGCTTCGGCACTGAAGCTTTCTTT
len: 14; v_gene: TRBV7-6; j_gene: TRBJ1-1; d_gene: -; abundance: -; CDR3aa: CASRPMSGNTEAFF; CDR3nt: TGTGCCAGCAGGCCTATGTCAGGGAACACTGAAGCTTTCTTT
len: 14; v_gene: TRBV6-6; j_gene: TRBJ1-2; d_gene: TRBD1; abundance: -; CDR3aa: CATAGTGIHYGYTF; CDR3nt: TGTGCCACAGCCGGGACAGGGATCCACTATGGCTACACCTTC
len: 16; v_gene: TRBV4-1; j_gene: TRBJ1-6; d_gene: TRBD1; abundance: few; CDR3aa: CASSRSPTGVGSPLHF; CDR3nt: TGCGCCAGCAGCCGTTCCCCGACAGGGGTCGGTTCACCCCTCCACTTT
len: 14; v_gene: TRBV7-9; j_gene: TRBJ1-4; d_gene: -; abundance: many; CDR3aa: CASTWDPTNEKLFF; CDR3nt: TGTGCCAGCACCTGGGACCCCACTAATGAAAAACTGTTTTTT
len: 15; v_gene: TRBV20-1; j_gene: TRBJ2-7; d_gene: TRBD2; abundance: -; CDR3aa: CSARSGRGGSYEQYF; CDR3nt: TGCAGTGCTAGATCGGGGCGGGGGGGATCCTACGAGCAGTACTTC
len: 18; v_gene: TRBV20-1; j_gene: TRBJ1-1; d_gene: TRBD1; abundance: -; CDR3aa: CSAGGEKWGIDRDTEAFF; CDR3nt: TGCAGTGCGGGAGGGGAAAAATGGGGAATAGACAGGGACACTGAAGCTTTCTTT
len: 15; v_gene: TRBV7-9; j_gene: TRBJ2-1; d_gene: TRBD1; abundance: few; CDR3aa: CASSNSGTAAPEQFF; CDR3nt: TGTGCCAGCAGCAACTCCGGGACAGCGGCTCCTGAGCAGTTCTTC
len: 14; v_gene: TRBV7-8; j_gene: TRBJ1-2; d_gene: -; abundance: -; CDR3aa: CASSLGARDYGYTF; CDR3nt: TGTGCCAGCAGCTTAGGGGCGCGAGACTATGGCTACACCTTC
len: 13; v_gene: TRBV7-6; j_gene: TRBJ1-1; d_gene: -; abundance: many; CDR3aa: CASSLASGTEAFF; CDR3nt: TGTGCCAGCAGCTTAGCTAGTGGCACTGAAGCTTTCTTT
len: 17; v_gene: TRBV7-6; j_gene: TRBJ2-1; d_gene: -; abundance: many; CDR3aa: CASSLGGVGTPYNEQFF; CDR3nt: TGTGCCAGCAGCTTAGGGGGAGTCGGGACACCTTACAATGAGCAGTTCTTC
len: 13; v_gene: TRBV29-1; j_gene: TRBJ2-4; d_gene: -; abundance: -; CDR3aa: CSVIGLAKNIQYF; CDR3nt: TGCAGCGTCATCGGACTAGCCAAAAACATTCAGTACTTC
len: 16; v_gene: TRBV7-9; j_gene: TRBJ1-2; d_gene: -; abundance: many; CDR3aa: CAIAVDRPSINYGYTF; CDR3nt: TGTGCCATCGCCGTCGACAGGCCGAGTATTAACTATGGCTACACCTTC
len: 20; v_gene: TRBV18; j_gene: TRBJ1-1; d_gene: TRBD1; abundance: few; CDR3aa: CASSPLTDTTWTGEDTEAFF; CDR3nt: TGTGCCAGCTCACCCCTTACCGACACCACTTGGACAGGGGAAGACACTGAAGCTTTCTTT
len: 17; v_gene: TRBV7-4; j_gene: TRBJ2-7; d_gene: -; abundance: -; CDR3aa: CASSSTVLDLGSYEQYF; CDR3nt: TGTGCCAGCAGCTCAACGGTCCTGGACCTAGGCTCCTACGAGCAGTACTTC
len: 14; v_gene: TRBV27; j_gene: TRBJ2-7; d_gene: -; abundance: -; CDR3aa: CASKLGGSLYEQYF; CDR3nt: TGTGCCAGCAAACTAGGTGGCAGTCTTTACGAGCAGTACTTC
len: 15; v_gene: TRBV15; j_gene: TRBJ1-1; d_gene: -; abundance: few; CDR3aa: CATSRDRGAVTEAFF; CDR3nt: TGTGCCACCAGCAGAGATCGGGGAGCTGTGACTGAAGCTTTCTTT
len: 15; v_gene: TRBV6-1; j_gene: TRBJ2-1; d_gene: TRBD2; abundance: -; CDR3aa: CASSIGLALYNEQFF; CDR3nt: TGTGCCAGCAGTATCGGACTAGCGTTATACAATGAGCAGTTCTTC
len: 12; v_gene: TRBV7-9; j_gene: TRBJ2-3; d_gene: -; abundance: few; CDR3aa: CASSPTPAAQYF; CDR3nt: TGTGCCAGCAGTCCTACCCCGGCGGCGCAGTATTTT
len: 12; v_gene: TRBV7-2; j_gene: TRBJ1-2; d_gene: -; abundance: many; CDR3aa: CASRGGERGYTF; CDR3nt: TGTGCCAGCAGGGGAGGAGAGCGGGGCTACACCTTC
len: 17; v_gene: TRBV6-6; j_gene: TRBJ2-3; d_gene: -; abundance: -; CDR3aa: CASSNLGISTSTDTQYF; CDR3nt: TGTGCCAGCAGCAACCTCGGGATATCGACTAGCACAGATACGCAGTATTTT
len: 14; v_gene: TRBV27; j_gene: TRBJ2-1; d_gene: -; abundance: few; CDR3aa: CASKFRGTLDEQFF; CDR3nt: TGTGCCAGCAAGTTTAGGGGGACCCTCGATGAGCAGTTCTTC
len: 11; v_gene: TRBV20-1; j_gene: TRBJ2-1; d_gene: -; abundance: once; CDR3aa: CSAIDGNEQFF; CDR3nt: TGCAGTGCTATTGACGGTAATGAGCAGTTCTTC
len: 14; v_gene: TRBV7-2; j_gene: TRBJ2-4; d_gene: TRBD2; abundance: many; CDR3aa: CASSSSGGAGIQYF; CDR3nt: TGTGCCAGCAGCAGTAGCGGGGGGGCTGGCATTCAGTACTTC
len: 13; v_gene: TRBV5-6; j_gene: TRBJ1-2; d_gene: -; abundance: once; CDR3aa: CASSTMGRWGYTF; CDR3nt: TGTGCCAGCAGTACGATGGGCCGCTGGGGCTACACCTTC
len: 18; v_gene: TRBV7-8; j_gene: TRBJ1-2; d_gene: TRBD1; abundance: few; CDR3aa: CASSLAYAGQGWNYGYTF; CDR3nt: TGTGCCAGCAGCTTAGCTTATGCGGGACAGGGGTGGAACTATGGCTACACCTTC
len: 17; v_gene: TRBV7-9; j_gene: TRBJ1-1; d_gene: -; abundance: -; CDR3aa: CASSLAKGGWANTEAFF; CDR3nt: TGTGCCAGCAGCTTAGCTAAAGGGGGTTGGGCGAACACTGAAGCTTTCTTT
len: 16; v_gene: TRBV7-6; j_gene: TRBJ2-2; d_gene: -; abundance: -; CDR3aa: CASSPPGVTNTGELFF; CDR3nt: TGTGCCAGCAGCCCCCCGGGAGTGACGAACACCGGGGAGCTGTTTTTT
len: 16; v_gene: TRBV25-1; j_gene: TRBJ2-2; d_gene: -; abundance: -; CDR3aa: CASSEFWGRNTGELFF; CDR3nt: TGTGCCAGCAGTGAATTCTGGGGGCGGAACACCGGGGAGCTGTTTTTT
len: 12; v_gene: TRBV27; j_gene: TRBJ2-1; d_gene: -; abundance: few; CDR3aa: CASSKILDEQFF; CDR3nt: TGTGCCAGCAGTAAAATTTTGGATGAGCAGTTCTTC
len: 13; v_gene: TRBV19; j_gene: TRBJ1-5; d_gene: TRBD1; abundance: -; CDR3aa: CASQGDRDQPQHF; CDR3nt: TGTGCCAGTCAGGGGGACAGGGACCAGCCCCAGCATTTT
len: 16; v_gene: TRBV28; j_gene: TRBJ1-5; d_gene: TRBD1; abundance: -; CDR3aa: CASSLVGGKSNQPQHF; CDR3nt: TGTGCCAGCAGTTTAGTAGGGGGCAAGAGCAATCAGCCCCAGCATTTT